A selection of T cell receptor beta chains follows, all from one sample in a study of cytomegalovirus exposure and HLA in healthy donors. Generated by immunoSEQ multiplex PCR, the TCRdb table keeps only in-frame clones and is missing some. The data contain about 220,000 clones, around nine tenths of them seen just once; the ten biggest clones take up 2% to 3%. Specimen: PBMCs. These receptors were taken from a young man in good health and CMV-seronegative. The CDR3 runs from the conserved cysteine through the conserved F or W. D genes are given only for firm matches. Size values are once, few and many counts, or a class for expanded clones, and some rows have none.

j_gene | abundance | v_gene | len | d_gene | CDR3aa | CDR3nt
TRBJ2-7 | - | TRBV11-2 | 16 | TRBD2 | CASSLGRLAGGREQYF | TGTGCCAGCAGCTTAGGGAGACTAGCGGGGGGACGCGAGCAGTACTTC
TRBJ1-3 | - | TRBV19 | 14 | TRBD1 | CASARGTGGNTIYF | TGTGCCAGTGCCCGGGGGACAGGAGGAAACACCATATATTTT
TRBJ1-2 | - | TRBV4-3 | 13 | - | CASSPRGGAGYTF | TGCGCCAGCAGCCCCCGGGGAGGGGCTGGCTACACCTTC
TRBJ2-7 | - | TRBV5-6 | 15 | - | CASSSKTVFTYEQYF | TGTGCCAGCAGCTCCAAGACAGTTTTCACCTACGAGCAGTACTTC
TRBJ1-1 | - | TRBV27 | 14 | TRBD1 | CASSLGQGGTEAFF | TGTGCCAGCAGTTTAGGACAGGGGGGGACTGAAGCTTTCTTT
TRBJ1-5 | few | TRBV27 | 13 | TRBD1 | CASRGQGNQPQHF | TGTGCCAGCAGAGGACAGGGGAATCAGCCCCAGCATTTT
TRBJ2-5 | - | TRBV7-7 | 15 | TRBD2 | CASSLAGAGGETQYF | TGTGCCAGCAGCTTAGCGGGAGCGGGAGGGGAGACCCAGTACTTC
TRBJ2-7 | - | TRBV11-2 | 15 | TRBD1 | CASSLAGQGAYEQYF | TGTGCCAGCAGCTTAGCGGGACAGGGGGCCTACGAGCAGTACTTC
TRBJ1-4 | - | TRBV5-1 | 11 | - | CASREKEKLFF | TGCGCCAGCCGGGAGAAAGAAAAACTGTTTTTT
TRBJ1-5 | - | TRBV1 | 11 | - | CTSGGNQPQHF | TGCACCAGCGGGGGGAATCAGCCCCAGCATTTT
TRBJ2-5 | - | TRBV7-9 | 14 | TRBD2 | CAGSSGSGTETQYF | TGTGCCGGATCTAGCGGGAGTGGCACGGAGACCCAGTACTTC
TRBJ2-3 | - | TRBV4-1 | 15 | TRBD2 | CASNIPGGRPDTQYF | TGCGCCAGCAATATACCGGGGGGGAGGCCAGATACGCAGTATTTT
TRBJ2-7 | - | TRBV7-2 | 15 | TRBD2 | CASSPRLAGSYEQYF | TGTGCCAGCAGCCCTCGACTAGCGGGATCCTACGAGCAGTACTTC
TRBJ1-1 | - | TRBV28 | 13 | - | CAIRRGLNTEAFF | TGTGCCATTCGGCGGGGTCTGAACACTGAAGCTTTCTTT
TRBJ2-7 | - | TRBV25-1 | 14 | TRBD2 | CASSLAGGAYEQYF | TGTGCCAGCAGCCTAGCGGGAGGGGCCTACGAGCAGTACTTC
TRBJ1-5 | - | TRBV4-2 | 12 | - | CASSQAGQPQHF | TGTGCCAGCAGCCAAGCGGGGCAGCCCCAGCATTTT
TRBJ1-1 | - | TRBV27 | 13 | - | CASSRQVNTEAFF | TGTGCCAGCAGTCGACAGGTGAACACTGAAGCTTTCTTT
TRBJ2-1 | - | TRBV5-1 | 14 | - | CASKLAAGPGEQFF | TGCGCCAGCAAACTGGCGGCGGGGCCAGGTGAGCAGTTCTTC
TRBJ2-7 | - | TRBV7-2 | 16 | - | CASSLTTGVVGVGQYF | TGTGCCAGCAGCTTAACTACCGGGGTCGTAGGAGTCGGGCAGTACTTC
TRBJ2-7 | once | TRBV9 | 13 | - | CASSGGRSGEQYF | TGTGCCAGCAGCGGGGGGCGTTCTGGAGAGCAGTACTTC
TRBJ2-7 | - | TRBV5-1 | 14 | - | CASSLATGPDEQYF | TGCGCCAGCAGCTTGGCAACAGGGCCCGACGAGCAGTACTTC
TRBJ2-5 | few | TRBV5-6 | 13 | - | CASSLGPRETQYF | TGTGCCAGCAGCTTGGGCCCTCGGGAGACCCAGTACTTC
TRBJ2-7 | - | TRBV5-5 | 14 | - | CASSLARQIYEQYF | TGTGCCAGCAGCTTGGCGAGACAGATCTACGAGCAGTACTTC
TRBJ1-1 | - | TRBV5-1 | 16 | TRBD1 | CASSLETGLMNTEAFF | TGCGCCAGCAGCTTGGAGACAGGGCTGATGAACACTGAAGCTTTCTTT
TRBJ1-2 | - | TRBV2 | 11 | - | CASRVGGGYTF | TGTGCCAGCAGGGTCGGAGGGGGCTACACCTTC
TRBJ2-5 | - | TRBV18 | 14 | TRBD2 | CASSPSSGQETQYF | TGTGCCAGCTCACCCTCTAGCGGGCAAGAGACCCAGTACTTC
TRBJ2-2 | - | TRBV9 | 15 | - | CASSVDPLSSGELFF | TGTGCCAGCAGCGTAGACCCACTCTCGTCCGGGGAGCTGTTTTTT
TRBJ2-2 | once | TRBV7-2 | 15 | - | CASSFRGDNTGELFF | TGTGCCAGCAGCTTCCGCGGGGATAACACCGGGGAGCTGTTTTTT
TRBJ2-4 | few | TRBV7-2 | 9 | - | CASSPRGYF | TGTGCCAGCAGCCCCCGAGGGTACTTC
TRBJ2-5 | - | TRBV2 | 11 | - | CASSEGQTQYF | TGTGCCAGCAGTGAAGGGCAGACCCAGTACTTC
TRBJ1-1 | - | TRBV11-2 | 13 | - | CASSLGASTEAFF | TGTGCCAGCAGCTTAGGGGCGAGCACTGAAGCTTTCTTT